Below, 3 T cell receptor beta chains from the same sample are listed, as sequenced in a study of shared clonotypes between healthy human individuals. The table came from immunoSEQ multiplex PCR; TCRdb's copy has only in-frame clones and leaves some out. The sample holds around 95,000 clones, 40% to 55% seen once. Material for sequencing was PBMCs. These receptors were obtained from a middle-aged woman in good health. Some clones in this sample may be carry-over from other donors' samples.

V and J are TRBV30 and TRBJ1-5; maybe TRBD1 (6 bases). From germline, CDR1 is GTSNPN and CDR2 SVGIG (reference sequence). Between the trimmed V and J ends, which lost 3 bases and 5 bases, there was a span of 11 bases. The CDR3 contains 13 residues. The CDR3 region has the DNA TGTGCCTGGAGAAACAGGGTGGATCAGCCCCAGCATTTT. Protein product: CAWRNRVDQPQHF. The whole variable domain, filled in from reference TRBV30 and TRBJ1-5, reads SQTIHQWPATLVQPVGSPLSLECTVEGTSNPNLYWYRQAAGRGLQLLFYSVGIGQISSEVPQNLSASRPQDRQFILSSKKLLLSDSGFYLCAWRNRVDQPQHFGDGTRLSIL.

A note on this clone: Within the sample, other DNA sequences also encode this same CDR3. The genes are TRBV30 and TRBJ2-7; D not certain. Trimming cost V 0 bases and J 3 bases, with 9 bases left between them. CDR3 length: 13 amino acids. Germline V lookup: CDR1 GTSNPN, CDR2 SVGIG (reference sequence). CDR3 protein: CAWSVAGGYEQYF. The DNA of the CDR3 is TGTGCCTGGAGTGTAGCAGGCGGCTACGAGCAGTACTTC.

As for this clone: It is likely a read error: a sequence one base away is far more abundant. The chain combines TRBV5-1 with TRBJ2-1, with D tentatively TRBD1 (6 bases). The germline CDR1 and CDR2 sequences are SGHRS and YFSETQ. Trimming pared 4 bases from V and 7 bases from J, leaving 24 bases between. The CDR3 is 17 residues long. The CDR3 DNA reads TGCGCCAGCAGCCCCGCTACTGGGACGTTTACAGGGAATGAGCAGTTCTTC. Translating gives CASSPATGTFTGNEQFF. The full variable domain, its missing parts supplied by reference TRBV5-1 and TRBJ2-1, is KAGVTQTPRYLIKTRGQQVTLSCSPISGHRSVSWYQQTPGQGLQFLFEYFSETQRNKGNFPGRFSGRQFSNSRSEMNVSTLELGDSALYLCASSPATGTFTGNEQFFGPGTRLTVL.